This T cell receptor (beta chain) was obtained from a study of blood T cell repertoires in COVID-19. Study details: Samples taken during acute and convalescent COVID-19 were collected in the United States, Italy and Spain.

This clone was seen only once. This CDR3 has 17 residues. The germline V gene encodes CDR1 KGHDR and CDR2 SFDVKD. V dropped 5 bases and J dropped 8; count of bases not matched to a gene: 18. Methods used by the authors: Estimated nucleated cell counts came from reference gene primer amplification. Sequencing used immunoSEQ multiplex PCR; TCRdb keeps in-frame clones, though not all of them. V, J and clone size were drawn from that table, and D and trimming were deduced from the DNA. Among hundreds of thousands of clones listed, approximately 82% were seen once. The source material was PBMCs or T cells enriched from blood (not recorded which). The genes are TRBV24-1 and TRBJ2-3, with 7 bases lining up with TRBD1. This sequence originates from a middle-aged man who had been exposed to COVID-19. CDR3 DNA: TGTGCCACCAGTGGGCCCACAGGGGCCCTAGGGGTAGCTACGCAGTATTTT. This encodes CATSGPTGALGVATQYF.